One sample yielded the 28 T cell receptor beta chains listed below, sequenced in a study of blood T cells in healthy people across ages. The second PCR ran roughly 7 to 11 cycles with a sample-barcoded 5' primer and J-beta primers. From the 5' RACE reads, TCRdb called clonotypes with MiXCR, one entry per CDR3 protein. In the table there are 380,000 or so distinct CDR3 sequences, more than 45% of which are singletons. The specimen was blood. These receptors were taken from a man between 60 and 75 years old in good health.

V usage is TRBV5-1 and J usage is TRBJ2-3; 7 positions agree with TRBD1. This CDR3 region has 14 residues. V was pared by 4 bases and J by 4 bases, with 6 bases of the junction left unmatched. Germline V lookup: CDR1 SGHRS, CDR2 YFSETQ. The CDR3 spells CASSKGTAADTQYF. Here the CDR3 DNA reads TGCGCCAGCAGCAAAGGGACAGCCGCAGATACGCAGTATTTT.

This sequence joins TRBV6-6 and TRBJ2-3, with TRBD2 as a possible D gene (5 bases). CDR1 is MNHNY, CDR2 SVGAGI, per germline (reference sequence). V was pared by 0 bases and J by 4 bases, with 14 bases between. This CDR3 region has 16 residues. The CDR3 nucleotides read TGTGCCAGCAGTTACTCGAGTCGCCTAGCCCCAGATACGCAGTATTTT. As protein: CASSYSSRLAPDTQYF.

In DNA form, the CDR3 reads TGTGCCAGCAGTTTATCTAGCGGGATGAGGGAGCAGTACTTC. This sequence encodes CASSLSSGMREQYF. J is TRBJ2-7 and V is TRBV27; 8 nucleotides agree with TRBD2. J gave up 7 bases and V 0 bases, and 5 bases lay outside the gene matches. The CDR3 sequence is 14 residues long. Germline CDR1 and CDR2: MNHEY and SMNVEV (reference sequence).

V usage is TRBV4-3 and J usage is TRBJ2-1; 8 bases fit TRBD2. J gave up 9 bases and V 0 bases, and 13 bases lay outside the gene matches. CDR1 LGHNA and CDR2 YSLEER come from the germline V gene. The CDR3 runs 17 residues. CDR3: CASSQDPIGLASSEQFF. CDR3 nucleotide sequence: TGCGCCAGCAGCCAAGATCCAATAGGACTAGCAAGTAGTGAGCAGTTCTTC.

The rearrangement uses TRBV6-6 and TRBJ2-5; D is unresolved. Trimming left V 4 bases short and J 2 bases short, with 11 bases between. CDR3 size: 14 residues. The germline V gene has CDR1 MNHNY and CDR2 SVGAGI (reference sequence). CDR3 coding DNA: TGTGCCAGCAGTTCTGGACGGTCGCAAGAGACCCAGTACTTC. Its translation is CASSSGRSQETQYF.

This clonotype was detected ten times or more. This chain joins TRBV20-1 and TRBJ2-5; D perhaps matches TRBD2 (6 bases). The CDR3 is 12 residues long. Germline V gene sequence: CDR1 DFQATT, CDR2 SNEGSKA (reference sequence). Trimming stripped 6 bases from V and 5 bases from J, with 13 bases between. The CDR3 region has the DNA TGCAGTGCGGGGGACTTCGAGGAGACCCAGTACTTC. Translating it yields CSAGDFEETQYF.

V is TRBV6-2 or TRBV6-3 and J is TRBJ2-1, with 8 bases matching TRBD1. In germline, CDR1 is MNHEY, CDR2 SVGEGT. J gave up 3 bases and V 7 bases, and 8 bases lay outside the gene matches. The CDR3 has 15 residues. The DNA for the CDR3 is TGTGCCAGCAATCGACAGGGGTTAGGCTACAATGAGCAGTTCTTC. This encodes CASNRQGLGYNEQFF.

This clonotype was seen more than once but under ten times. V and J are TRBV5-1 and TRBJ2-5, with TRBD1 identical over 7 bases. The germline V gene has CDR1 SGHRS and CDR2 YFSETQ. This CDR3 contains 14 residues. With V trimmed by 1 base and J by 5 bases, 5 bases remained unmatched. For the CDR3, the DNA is TGCGCCAGCAGCTTGCAACAGGGGTATGAGACCCAGTACTTC. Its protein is CASSLQQGYETQYF.

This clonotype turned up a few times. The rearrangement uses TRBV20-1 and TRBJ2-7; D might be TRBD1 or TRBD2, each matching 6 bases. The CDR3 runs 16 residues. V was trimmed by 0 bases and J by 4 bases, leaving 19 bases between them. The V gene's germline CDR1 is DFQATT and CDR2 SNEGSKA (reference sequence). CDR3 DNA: TGCAGTGCTAGAGAGCTGGGACGGGAAGGGGGGTACGAGCAGTACTTC. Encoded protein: CSARELGREGGYEQYF.

The CDR3 DNA reads TGCAGTGCCATCGGGACTAGCGGGGCCGAGCAGTACTTC. Protein: CSAIGTSGAEQYF. This chain uses TRBV20-1 with TRBJ2-5, with TRBD2 matching 13 bases. The end of the DNA fits TRBJ2-7 better, so the J call may be wrong. Per the germline V gene, CDR1 is DFQATT and CDR2 is SNEGSKA (reference sequence). The length of the CDR3 is 13 residues.

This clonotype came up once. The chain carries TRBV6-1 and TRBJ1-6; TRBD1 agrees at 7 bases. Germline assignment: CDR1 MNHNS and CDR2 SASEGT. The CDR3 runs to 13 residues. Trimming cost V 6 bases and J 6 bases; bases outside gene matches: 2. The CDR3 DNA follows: TGTGCCAGCAGGGGGGACAGTAATTCACCCCTCCACTTT. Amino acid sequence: CASRGDSNSPLHF.

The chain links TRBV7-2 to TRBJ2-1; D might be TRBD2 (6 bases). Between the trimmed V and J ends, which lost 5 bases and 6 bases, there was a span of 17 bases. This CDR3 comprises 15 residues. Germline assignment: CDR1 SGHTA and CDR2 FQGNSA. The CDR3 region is CASSPPGLRANEQFF. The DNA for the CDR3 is TGTGCCAGCAGCCCCCCGGGACTGAGGGCCAATGAGCAGTTCTTC. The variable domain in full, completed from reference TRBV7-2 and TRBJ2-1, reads GAGVSQSPSNKVTEKGKDVELRCDPISGHTALYWYRQSLGQGLEFLIYFQGNSAPDKSGLPSDRFSAERTGGSVSTLTIQRTQQEDSAVYLCASSPPGLRANEQFFGPGTRLTVL.

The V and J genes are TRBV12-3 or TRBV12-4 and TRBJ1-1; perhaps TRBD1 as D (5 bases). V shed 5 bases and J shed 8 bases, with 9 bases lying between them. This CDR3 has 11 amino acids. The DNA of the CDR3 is TGTGCCAGCAGTGCCGGGGGGGAAGCTTTCTTT. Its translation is CASSAGGEAFF.

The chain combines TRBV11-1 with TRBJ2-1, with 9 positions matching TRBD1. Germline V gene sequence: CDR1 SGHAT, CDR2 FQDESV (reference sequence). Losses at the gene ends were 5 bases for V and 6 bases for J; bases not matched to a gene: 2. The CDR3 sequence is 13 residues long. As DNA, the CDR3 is TGTGCCAGCAGCCAGGGACAGGGCAATGAGCAGTTCTTC. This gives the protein CASSQGQGNEQFF.

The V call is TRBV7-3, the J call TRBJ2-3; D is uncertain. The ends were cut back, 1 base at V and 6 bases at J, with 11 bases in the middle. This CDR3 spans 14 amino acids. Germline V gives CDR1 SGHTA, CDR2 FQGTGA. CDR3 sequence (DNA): TGTGCCAGCAGCTTAATGGGTGGGCGGGATACGCAGTATTTT. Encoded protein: CASSLMGGRDTQYF.

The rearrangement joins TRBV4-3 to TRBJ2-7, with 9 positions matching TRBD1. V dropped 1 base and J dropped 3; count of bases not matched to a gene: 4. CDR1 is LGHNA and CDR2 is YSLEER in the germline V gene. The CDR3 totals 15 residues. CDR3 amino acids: CASSQGAGQGYEQYF. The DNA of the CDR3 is TGCGCCAGCAGCCAAGGGGCGGGACAGGGCTACGAGCAGTACTTC.

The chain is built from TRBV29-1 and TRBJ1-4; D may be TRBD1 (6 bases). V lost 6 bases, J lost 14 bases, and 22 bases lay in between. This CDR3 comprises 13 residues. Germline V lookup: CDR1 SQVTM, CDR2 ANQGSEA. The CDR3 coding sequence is TGCAGCGTGGAGGGGGGTCCCCTAATCGGGCTGTTTTTT. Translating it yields CSVEGGPLIGLFF. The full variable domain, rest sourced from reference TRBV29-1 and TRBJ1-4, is SAVISQKPSRDICQRGTSLTIQCQVDSQVTMMFWYRQQPGQSLTLIATANQGSEATYESGFVIDKFPISRPNLTFSTLTVSNMSPEDSSIYLCSVEGGPLIGLFFGSGTQLSVL.

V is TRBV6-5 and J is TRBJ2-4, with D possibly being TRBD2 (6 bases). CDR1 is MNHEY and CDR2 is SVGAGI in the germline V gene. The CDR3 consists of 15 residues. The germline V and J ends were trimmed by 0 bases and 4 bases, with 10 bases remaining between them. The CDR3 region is CASSYSNGGKNIQYF. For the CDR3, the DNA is TGTGCCAGCAGTTACTCGAATGGAGGGAAAAACATTCAGTACTTC.

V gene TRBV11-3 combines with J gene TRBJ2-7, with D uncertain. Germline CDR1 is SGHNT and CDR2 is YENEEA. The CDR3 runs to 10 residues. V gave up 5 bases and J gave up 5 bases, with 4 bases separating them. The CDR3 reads CASSTNEQYF. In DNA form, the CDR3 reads TGTGCCAGCAGCACGAACGAGCAGTACTTC.

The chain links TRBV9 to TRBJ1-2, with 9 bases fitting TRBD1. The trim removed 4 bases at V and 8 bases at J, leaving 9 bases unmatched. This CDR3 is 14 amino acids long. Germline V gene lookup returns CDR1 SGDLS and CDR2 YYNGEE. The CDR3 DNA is TGTGCCAGCAGCCCCAGTGGACAGGGGCGAGGCTACACCTTC. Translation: CASSPSGQGRGYTF.

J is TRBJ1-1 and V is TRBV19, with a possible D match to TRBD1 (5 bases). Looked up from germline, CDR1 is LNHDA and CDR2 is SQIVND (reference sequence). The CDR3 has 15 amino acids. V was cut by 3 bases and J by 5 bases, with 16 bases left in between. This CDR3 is CASSIGAGRRTEAFF. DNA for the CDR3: TGTGCCAGTAGTATTGGGGCAGGGAGACGAACTGAAGCTTTCTTT.

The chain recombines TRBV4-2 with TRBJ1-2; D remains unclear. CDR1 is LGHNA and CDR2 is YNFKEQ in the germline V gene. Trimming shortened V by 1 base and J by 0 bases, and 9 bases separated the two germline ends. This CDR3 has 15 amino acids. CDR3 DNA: TGTGCCAGCAGCCAAGTTTCGGCCGCTAACTATGGCTACACCTTC. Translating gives CASSQVSAANYGYTF.

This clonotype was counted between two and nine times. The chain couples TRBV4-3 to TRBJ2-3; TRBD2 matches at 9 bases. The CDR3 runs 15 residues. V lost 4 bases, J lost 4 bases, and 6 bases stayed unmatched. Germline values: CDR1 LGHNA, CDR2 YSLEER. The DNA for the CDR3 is TGCGCCAGCAGCCCCCGGCTAGCGGGACCAGATACGCAGTATTTT. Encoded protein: CASSPRLAGPDTQYF.

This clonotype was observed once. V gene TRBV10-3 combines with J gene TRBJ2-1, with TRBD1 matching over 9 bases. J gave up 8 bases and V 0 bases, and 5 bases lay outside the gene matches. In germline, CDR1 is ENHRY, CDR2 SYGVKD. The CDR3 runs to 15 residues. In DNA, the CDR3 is TGTGCCATCAGTGAGTCGGGACAGGGTGTGGATGAGCAGTTCTTC. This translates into CAISESGQGVDEQFF.

The CDR3, as DNA: TGTGCCAGCACCACCGGTGAAGGGTACAATGAGCAGTTCTTC. Amino acids: CASTTGEGYNEQFF. The chain has TRBV6-2 or TRBV6-3 and TRBJ2-1; D uncertain. The CDR3 consists of 14 residues. Germline V gene sequence: CDR1 MNHEY, CDR2 SVGEGT. Trimming stripped 7 bases from V and 4 bases from J, with 14 bases between.

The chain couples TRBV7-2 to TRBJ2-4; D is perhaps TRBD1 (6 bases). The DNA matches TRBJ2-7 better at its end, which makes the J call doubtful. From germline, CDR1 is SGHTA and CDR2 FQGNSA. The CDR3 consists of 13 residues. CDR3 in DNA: TGTGCCAGCAGCGGGTACAGGGTTTCCGAGCAGTACTTC. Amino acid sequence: CASSGYRVSEQYF.

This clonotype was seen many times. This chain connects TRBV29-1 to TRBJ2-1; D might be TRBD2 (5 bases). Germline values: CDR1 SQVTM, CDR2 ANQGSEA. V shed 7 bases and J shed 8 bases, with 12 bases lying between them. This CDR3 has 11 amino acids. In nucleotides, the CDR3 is TGCAGCGGAGAACTAGTTTATGAGCAGTTCTTC. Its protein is CSGELVYEQFF.

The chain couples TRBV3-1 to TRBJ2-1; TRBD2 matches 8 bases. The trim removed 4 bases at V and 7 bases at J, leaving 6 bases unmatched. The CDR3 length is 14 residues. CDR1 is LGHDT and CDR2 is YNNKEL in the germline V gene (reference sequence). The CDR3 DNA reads TGTGCCAGCAGCCCCCCCGGGACTAGGAATGAGCAGTTCTTC. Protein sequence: CASSPPGTRNEQFF.